A single sample gave rise to the 22 T cell receptor beta chains below, sequenced in a study of blood T cells in healthy people across ages. Then a second PCR, running roughly 7 to 11 cycles, was carried out with a sample-barcoded 5' primer and a J-beta primer mix. In TCRdb, the 5' RACE reads were re-called with MiXCR into one record per CDR3 protein. This sample has about 1.6 million distinct CDR3 sequences, with around 36% found just once. Source material: blood. These receptors were collected from a young woman in good health.

This clonotype was detected only a few times. The chain carries TRBV12-3 or TRBV12-4 and TRBJ1-2; 7 bases align to TRBD1. V lost 6 bases and J lost 4; bases outside the gene matches: 5. The CDR3 consists of 13 residues. The CDR3 sequence is CASSRDRAYGYTF. The CDR3 DNA is TGTGCCAGCAGCCGTGACAGGGCCTATGGCTACACCTTC.

Comment on this clonotype: One junction end disagrees with the germline gene, perhaps due to a read error. This chain joins TRBV4-2 and TRBJ2-1; D perhaps matches TRBD1 (5 bases). The V gene's germline CDR1 is LGHNA and CDR2 YNFKEQ. The CDR3 loop spans 11 amino acids. CDR3 sequence (DNA): TGTGCCAACAGCCAGGGCAAGATCCTGTTCTTC. Translating it yields CANSQGKILFF.

J is TRBJ2-3 and V is TRBV11-2; D is undetermined. CDR1 and CDR2 (germline): SGHAT, FQNNGV. This CDR3 is built from 13 residues. V was trimmed by 4 bases and J by 5 bases, leaving 10 bases between them. The CDR3 DNA follows: TGTGCCAGCAGCTCATTAGGGATAGATACGCAGTATTTT. Its protein product is CASSSLGIDTQYF.

This clonotype was counted only a few times. The chain uses TRBV2 and TRBJ2-4, with TRBD1 identical over 8 bases. With the DNA end fitting TRBJ2-7 better, the J assignment may be wrong. Germline V gene data show CDR1 as SNHLY and CDR2 as FYNNEI. CDR3 size: 13 residues. The CDR3 region is CASHRDRQYEQYF. CDR3 bases: TGTGCCAGCCACCGGGACAGGCAATACGAGCAGTACTTC.

This clonotype was found a few times. The chain couples TRBV9 to TRBJ2-3, with 7 bases identical to TRBD1. The germline V gene has CDR1 SGDLS and CDR2 YYNGEE. Unmatched junction bases numbered 12, after V lost 7 bases and J lost 4 bases. The length of the CDR3 is 15 residues. The CDR3 reads CASHPDREAADTQYF. The CDR3 coding sequence is TGTGCCAGCCATCCTGACAGGGAAGCCGCAGATACGCAGTATTTT.

This clonotype was seen only a few times. The chain has TRBV6-2 or TRBV6-3 and TRBJ1-5; 7 bases line up with TRBD1. The CDR3 runs 13 residues. Trimming at V came to 8 bases and at J to 6 bases, leaving 7 bases not matched to a gene. CDR1 MNHEY and CDR2 SVGEGT come from the germline V gene. Here the CDR3 reads CASQDRTIQPQHF. The DNA of the CDR3 is TGTGCCAGCCAGGACAGGACAATTCAGCCCCAGCATTTT.

This clonotype was seen once. This may stem from a read error, because a much larger clone lies one nucleotide away. CDR3 region: CASSLHGQGRERFF. The CDR3, as DNA: TGTGCCAGCAGCTTACATGGTCAGGGGAGGGAGCGGTTCTTC. The chain is built from TRBV7-2 and TRBJ2-1; a weak D match, TRBD2 (7 bases). The germline gives CDR1 SGHTA, CDR2 FQGNSA. The CDR3 has 14 residues.

This sequence joins TRBV27 and TRBJ2-2; 12 bases agree with TRBD2. The germline V gene encodes CDR1 MNHEY and CDR2 SMNVEV (reference sequence). V lost 6 bases, J lost 3 bases, and 5 bases stayed unmatched. The CDR3 has 16 amino acids. For the CDR3, the DNA is TGTGCCAGCAGGGCTAGCGGGAGGGTAGACACCGGGGAGCTGTTTTTT. Protein sequence: CASRASGRVDTGELFF.

The sample holds a few counts of this clonotype. The chain recombines TRBV11-1 with TRBJ2-5; no reliable D call. The germline V gene has CDR1 SGHAT and CDR2 FQDESV (reference sequence). V was shortened by 6 bases and J by 2 bases, with 37 bases between the two germline ends. The length of the CDR3 is 22 residues. The CDR3 DNA is TGTGCCAGCAGTTTTTTTAGCTTCCACAACTCTTACAAGAACCCCAATCAAGAGACCCAGTACTTC. Translating gives CASSFFSFHNSYKNPNQETQYF.

This clonotype was detected only once. Possible read error: a much larger clone is one base away. The genes are TRBV4-2 and TRBJ1-2; possible D gene TRBD1, 5 bases. The CDR3 contains 15 residues. CDR1 and CDR2 from the germline V gene are LGHNA and YNFKEQ. The CDR3 bases are TGTGCCAGCAGCCAAGAGCAGGGCAATAACTGTGGCTACACCTTC. Encoded protein: CASSQEQGNNCGYTF.

This clonotype was counted a few times. The rearrangement links TRBV6-5 to TRBJ2-3; D uncertain. The length of the CDR3 is 11 residues. The germline gives CDR1 MNHEY, CDR2 SVGAGI. V was clipped by 5 bases and J by 5 bases, with 5 bases between them. This chain's CDR3 is CASSDLDTQYF. CDR3 sequence (DNA): TGTGCCAGCAGTGACTTAGATACGCAGTATTTT.

This sequence joins TRBV6-1 and TRBJ2-3, with D perhaps being TRBD1 or TRBD2 (6 bases each). The CDR3 consists of 15 residues. In germline, CDR1 is MNHNS, CDR2 SASEGT. Between the trimmed V and J ends, which lost 3 bases and 5 bases, there was a span of 15 bases. CDR3 coding DNA: TGTGCCAGCAGTGAGGGGGGCAGGCCCGGAGATACGCAGTATTTT. Its protein is CASSEGGRPGDTQYF.

This clonotype showed up many times. This chain links TRBV4-1 with TRBJ1-2; possibly TRBD1 for D (5 bases). Germline V lookup: CDR1 MGHRA, CDR2 YSYEKL. V was trimmed by 3 bases and J by 8 bases, leaving 13 bases between them. The CDR3 is 13 residues long. In nucleotides, the CDR3 is TGCGCCAGCAGCCACCTTGGGACGGGCGGCTACACCTTC. This sequence encodes CASSHLGTGGYTF.

The V gene is TRBV6-5, the J gene TRBJ1-1; 7 bases align to TRBD1. This CDR3 contains 14 residues. Germline V gives CDR1 MNHEY, CDR2 SVGAGI. V lost 6 bases and J lost 6; bases outside the gene matches: 10. The CDR3 bases are TGTGCCAGCAGCCCTCACGACAGGGAGGCTGAAGCTTTCTTT. Amino acids: CASSPHDREAEAFF.

This clonotype was counted once. The chain joins TRBV5-1 to TRBJ1-1; 8 bases match TRBD1. Germline V CDR1 and CDR2: SGHRS, YFSETQ. The CDR3 runs 15 residues. Germline trimming cut 4 bases from V and 3 bases from J; bases unmatched to any gene: 8. CDR3 sequence: CASSPGQAVYTEAFF. The CDR3 coding sequence is TGCGCCAGCAGCCCGGGACAGGCGGTGTACACTGAAGCTTTCTTT.

The chain links TRBV27 to TRBJ1-1, with D unresolved. Trimming cost V 6 bases and J 0 bases, with 8 bases left between them. The CDR3 is 13 residues long. Germline V CDR1 and CDR2: MNHEY, SMNVEV (reference sequence). The CDR3 loop reads CASRGYMNTEAFF. The CDR3 DNA reads TGTGCCAGCAGGGGGTACATGAACACTGAAGCTTTCTTT.

This clonotype was picked up a small number of times. This chain joins TRBV4-1 and TRBJ2-7; no firm D call. There are 14 residues in the CDR3. In germline, CDR1 is MGHRA, CDR2 YSYEKL. V dropped 3 bases and J dropped 5 bases, with 14 bases sitting between them. The CDR3 reads CASSQQAIQDEQYF. DNA of the CDR3: TGCGCCAGCAGCCAGCAGGCCATCCAGGACGAGCAGTACTTC.

The chain links TRBV20-1 to TRBJ2-7, with D perhaps TRBD1 (6 bases). Germline CDR1 is DFQATT and CDR2 is SNEGSKA (reference sequence). CDR3 size: 12 residues. The V and J ends lost 5 bases and 4 bases respectively, with 12 bases between them. In DNA, the CDR3 is TGCAGTGCTGAAGAAGGGGGTTACGAGCAGTACTTC. Protein sequence: CSAEEGGYEQYF.

Only a few counts were recorded for this clonotype. This chain joins TRBV6-1 and TRBJ1-1; no clear D. Germline CDR1 MNHNS, CDR2 SASEGT. The CDR3 runs to 9 residues. Trimming removed 3 bases from V and 11 bases from J, with 4 bases in between. Written as DNA, the CDR3 is TGTGCCAGCAGTGACCGGGCTTTCTTT. Protein: CASSDRAFF.

This rearrangement joins TRBV20-1 to TRBJ2-7, with 9 bases that match TRBD1. CDR1 and CDR2 (germline): DFQATT, SNEGSKA (reference sequence). The trim removed 7 bases at V and 4 bases at J, leaving 11 bases unmatched. This CDR3 is 14 amino acids long. The DNA of the CDR3 is TGCAGTGGAAGTCCGGGGACAGGGACTTACGAGCAGTACTTC. This translates into CSGSPGTGTYEQYF.

The chain combines TRBV9 with TRBJ2-1; TRBD2 matches at 8 bases. CDR3 length: 17 amino acids. Germline assignment: CDR1 SGDLS and CDR2 YYNGEE. The junction had 10 bases not matched to a gene; V was cut back by 3 bases and J by 2 bases. CDR3 protein: CASSDPRGGIPYNEQFF. In DNA form, the CDR3 reads TGTGCCAGCAGCGACCCTCGCGGGGGGATACCCTACAATGAGCAGTTCTTC.

The rearrangement uses TRBV6-6 and TRBJ1-4; D gene unclear. The CDR3 has 15 amino acids. Germline assignment: CDR1 MNHNY and CDR2 SVGAGI (reference sequence). The V and J ends lost 0 bases and 2 bases respectively, with 7 bases between them. This CDR3 is CASSYSGGTNEKLFF. In DNA, the CDR3 is TGTGCCAGCAGTTACTCCGGAGGGACTAATGAAAAACTGTTTTTT.